The present T cell receptor beta chain was sequenced within a study of blood T cell repertoires in COVID-19. Study summary: In each case, the material was cDNA or gDNA derived from T cells, B-cell-depleted T cells, or PBMCs.

Sequencing used immunoSEQ multiplex PCR; TCRdb keeps in-frame clones, though not all of them. The table shows some 70,000 clones, with roughly 91% occurring only once. This CDR3 spans 17 amino acids. V lost 4 bases, J lost 7 bases, and 8 bases stayed unmatched. Per the germline V gene, CDR1 is KGHDR and CDR2 is SFDVKD. Followed longitudinally, the Seattle patients had been enrolled during active infection. This TCR was recovered from a man aged 50 to 60 with COVID-19, enrolled during active disease. Sequences were obtained from peripheral blood. The V gene is TRBV24-1, the J gene TRBJ2-1, with 14 bases matching TRBD2. The CDR3 region has the DNA TGTGCCACCAGTGACCCCGGGACTAGCGGGAGAGGGAATGAGCAGTTCTTC. Its protein is CATSDPGTSGRGNEQFF.